This T cell receptor beta chain was recorded in a study of blood T cell repertoires in COVID-19. Study summary: The United States, Italy and Spain provided the acute and convalescent COVID-19 samples. PBMCs, B-cell-depleted T cells, or T cells provided the cDNA or gDNA that made up the material.

In the original processing: Using reference gene primer amplification, nucleated cell counts were estimated. Data came from immunoSEQ multiplex PCR; TCRdb stores just in-frame clones and leaves some out. The V and J calls and clone size come from that table; D and trimming were worked out from the DNA. The sample records 250,000 or so clones, approximately 89% being singletons. One Seattle source followed patients from active infection through their disease course. Germline CDR1 and CDR2: MGHDK and SYGVNS. The ends lost 3 bases at V and 4 bases at J; junction bases unmatched: 5. CDR3 size: 14 residues.

The specimen was peripheral blood. V usage is TRBV25-1 and J usage is TRBJ1-2; 7 nucleotides line up with TRBD1. The sequence was obtained from a woman younger than 45 with COVID-19, enrolled during active disease. Here the CDR3 DNA reads TGTGCCAGCAGTGAGACAGGGTATGCCTATGGCTACACCTTC. Its translation is CASSETGYAYGYTF.